The clone carrying this T cell receptor beta chain was seen a few times. Its target is unknown. From 5'RACE with constant-segment primers came TCR alpha and TCR beta cDNA libraries that carried sample barcodes and UMIs. TCRdb ran MiXCR on the 5' RACE reads and lists one entry per CDR3 protein. The table lists some 340,000 distinct CDR3 sequences, under 15% of them singletons. This record comes from a study of T-cell memory formation after mild COVID-19. Points from the study as a whole: Cross-reactive memory apparently joined, as some responding clones appeared in pre-infection memory.

The TCR sequence derives from a man aged 18 to 29 who had mild COVID-19 (a few samples of this study predate the infection). Cell type and time point are not known. Material for sequencing was PBMCs or a T cell subset sorted from them (not recorded which).

The CDR3 DNA follows: TGTGCCAGCAGTGGAGGGGTAACCGGGGCCAACGTCCTGACTTTC. Its translation is CASSGGVTGANVLTF. V gene TRBV28 combines with J gene TRBJ2-6, with a weak D call TRBD2 (6 bases). The V and J ends lost 5 bases and 4 bases respectively, with 12 bases between them. CDR1 is MDHEN and CDR2 is SYDVKM in the germline V gene. The CDR3 contains 15 residues.